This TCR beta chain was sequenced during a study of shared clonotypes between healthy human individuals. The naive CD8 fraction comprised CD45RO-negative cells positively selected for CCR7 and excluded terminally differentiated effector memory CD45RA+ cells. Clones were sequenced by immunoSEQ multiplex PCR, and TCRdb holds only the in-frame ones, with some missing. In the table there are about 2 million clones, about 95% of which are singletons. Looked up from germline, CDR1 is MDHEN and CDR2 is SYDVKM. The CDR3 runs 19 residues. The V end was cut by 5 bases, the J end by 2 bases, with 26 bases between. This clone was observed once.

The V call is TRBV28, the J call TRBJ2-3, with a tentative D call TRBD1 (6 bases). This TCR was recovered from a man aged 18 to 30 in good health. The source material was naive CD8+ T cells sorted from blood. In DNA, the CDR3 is TGTGCCAGCAGTCCGCCCGTCGGGACACCCGAGTTCGTCACAGATACGCAGTATTTT. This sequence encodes CASSPPVGTPEFVTDTQYF.